This T cell receptor (beta chain) comes out of a study of T cells after yellow fever vaccination. CDR1 and CDR2 from the germline V gene are SGHAT and FQNNGV. V lost 3 bases to trimming and J lost 7 bases, with 10 bases between them. The CDR3 runs to 13 residues. The sample holds many counts of this clonotype. Template switching with 5'RACE generated the TCR cDNA and added a universal primer site and UMIs. TCRdb reanalysed the 5' RACE reads using MiXCR and keeps one entry per CDR3 protein. The sample has some 220,000 distinct CDR3 sequences, approximately 3% seen once. The sample in question was CD4+ T cells sorted from PBMCs, obtained 10 days after the yellow fever booster vaccination. This receptor was obtained from a man between 18 and 29 years old who received the YFV17D yellow fever vaccine. V and J are TRBV11-2 and TRBJ1-3; unclear D gene. In DNA, the CDR3 is TGTGCCAGCAGCTTGGGGTCGAGGAACACCATATATTTT. This codes for CASSLGSRNTIYF.